These T cell receptor beta chains were read from a single sample in a study of shared clonotypes between healthy human individuals. Measured with immunoSEQ multiplex PCR; TCRdb has only the in-frame clones, and not every one. Altogether about 460,000 clones are present, around 77% being singletons, with the ten largest covering about 12%. The sample comprised PBMCs. The receptors derive from a woman aged 40 to 50 in good health. Some clones in this sample may be carry-over from other donors' samples. CDR3s include the opening cysteine and the closing phenylalanine or tryptophan. The D gene is left open where the match is weak. The size field is filled for only some rows; it gives once, few, many or a size class.

>-|TRBJ2-6|TRBV28|-
CASSAQFPNVLTF
TGTGCCAGCAGCGCACAGTTTCCCAACGTCCTGACTTTC
>TRBD2|TRBJ2-1|TRBV5-1|-
CASSRTGLAGGREQFF
TGCGCCAGCAGCAGAACAGGACTAGCGGGAGGGCGGGAGCAGTTCTTC
>-|TRBJ1-5|TRBV6-1|-
CASSEVGIGNQPQHF
TGTGCCAGCAGTGAAGTAGGTATAGGCAATCAGCCCCAGCATTTT
>-|TRBJ1-2|TRBV7-8|-
CASSPFGDGYTF
TGTGCCAGCAGCCCGTTCGGCGATGGCTACACCTTC
>-|TRBJ1-1|TRBV4-2|-
CASSQASGGLGTEAFF
TGTGCCAGCAGCCAAGCGAGTGGGGGGCTCGGCACTGAAGCTTTCTTT
>TRBD1|TRBJ2-2|TRBV7-6|-
CASSHKSHRGAGELFF
TGTGCCAGCAGCCACAAGTCTCACAGGGGAGCGGGGGAGCTGTTTTTT
>-|TRBJ2-7|TRBV7-6|few
CASSSPGLYEQYF
TGTGCCAGCAGCTCTCCGGGACTCTACGAGCAGTACTTC
>-|TRBJ2-2|TRBV28|-
CASGTEAVAGELFF
TGTGCCAGCGGGACTGAAGCAGTCGCCGGGGAGCTGTTTTTT
>TRBD2|TRBJ2-3|TRBV7-2|-
CASSFRGSGIPDTQYF
TGTGCCAGCAGCTTCCGAGGTAGCGGGATCCCAGATACGCAGTATTTT
>TRBD2|TRBJ2-1|TRBV4-1|-
CASSHRAGGLNEQFF
TGCGCCAGCAGCCATAGAGCGGGAGGATTAAATGAGCAGTTCTTC
>TRBD2|TRBJ2-1|TRBV6-6|-
CASSSLAGDLEQFF
TGTGCCAGCAGTTCACTAGCGGGAGATCTTGAGCAGTTCTTC
>-|TRBJ2-1|TRBV20-1|-
CSPQMGTEQFF
TGCAGTCCACAGATGGGGACAGAGCAGTTCTTC
>-|TRBJ1-4|TRBV4-1|once
CASSQGAGEDEKLFF
TGCGCCAGCAGCCAAGGGGCAGGGGAGGATGAAAAACTGTTTTTT
>TRBD1|TRBJ1-5|TRBV19|few
CASSSQTGNQPQHF
TGTGCCAGTAGTAGCCAGACAGGGAATCAGCCCCAGCATTTT
>-|TRBJ2-2|TRBV7-3|-
CASSGLTDTGELFF
TGTGCCAGCAGCGGCCTCACAGACACCGGGGAGCTGTTTTTT
>TRBD1|TRBJ1-2|TRBV20-1|-
CSARTGDGYTF
TGCAGTGCTAGGACAGGGGATGGCTACACCTTC
>-|TRBJ2-7|TRBV28|-
CASSPPGLINEQYF
TGTGCCAGCAGTCCACCCGGTCTTATCAACGAGCAGTACTTC
>-|TRBJ1-1|TRBV7-6|-
CASSPQGSRNTEAFF
TGTGCCAGCAGCCCTCAGGGCAGCCGGAACACTGAAGCTTTCTTT
>-|TRBJ2-5|TRBV5-1|-
CASSPTLDRGGTQYF
TGCGCCAGCAGTCCAACTCTCGACCGAGGGGGGACCCAGTACTTC
>-|TRBJ2-2|TRBV6-4|-
CASTKLANTGELFF
TGTGCCAGCACCAAACTAGCGAACACCGGGGAGCTGTTTTTT
>TRBD2|TRBJ2-7|TRBV13|-
CASSLFWTSGRASYEQYF
TGTGCCAGCAGCTTATTCTGGACTAGCGGGAGGGCCTCCTACGAGCAGTACTTC
>-|TRBJ2-3|TRBV19|few
CASSNDARGADTQYF
TGTGCCAGTAGTAACGACGCCAGGGGGGCAGATACGCAGTATTTT
>TRBD2|TRBJ2-7|TRBV7-2|-
CASSPRPGTSGLEQYF
TGTGCCAGCAGCCCACGACCCGGGACTAGCGGGCTCGAGCAGTACTTC
>-|TRBJ2-7|TRBV27|once
CASSPRRDTYEQYF
TGTGCCAGCAGCCCCCGCCGGGACACCTACGAGCAGTACTTC
>TRBD1|TRBJ2-1|TRBV7-3|few
CASSPTGTGARGEQFF
TGTGCCAGCAGCCCAACCGGGACAGGGGCACGCGGTGAGCAGTTCTTC
>-|TRBJ1-2|TRBV7-9|-
CASSLSGGTFGYTF
TGTGCCAGCAGCTTATCTGGCGGGACTTTTGGCTACACCTTC
>-|TRBJ1-5|TRBV7-8|-
CASSYGGIDQPQHF
TGTGCCAGCAGCTACGGGGGTATCGATCAGCCCCAGCATTTT
>-|TRBJ1-5|TRBV6-1|-
CASTAGFGNQPQHF
TGTGCCAGCACTGCGGGATTTGGCAATCAGCCCCAGCATTTT
>TRBD1|TRBJ1-5|TRBV30|once
CAWSTGGNQPQHF
TGTGCCTGGTCTACAGGGGGGAATCAGCCCCAGCATTTT
>-|TRBJ1-4|TRBV18|-
CASSPGEVGEKLFF
TGTGCCAGCTCACCAGGCGAGGTTGGCGAAAAACTGTTTTTT
>TRBD2|TRBJ2-2|TRBV28|-
CASSSWTSGNTGELFF
TGTGCCAGCAGTTCCTGGACTAGCGGGAACACCGGGGAGCTGTTTTTT
>-|TRBJ2-1|TRBV28|-
CASSTPNEQFF
TGTGCCAGCAGCACGCCCAATGAGCAGTTCTTC
>-|TRBJ2-2|TRBV11-2|few
CASSFSASRSPGSGELFF
TGTGCCAGCAGCTTTTCGGCTAGCAGATCCCCCGGATCCGGGGAGCTGTTTTTT
>TRBD1|TRBJ1-1|TRBV6-6|-
CASSWPQGAMNTEAFF
TGTGCCAGCAGTTGGCCACAGGGGGCTATGAACACTGAAGCTTTCTTT
>-|TRBJ2-1|TRBV6-5|-
CASSFLGGTVTKEQFF
TGTGCCAGCAGTTTCCTTGGCGGGACAGTTACCAAGGAGCAGTTCTTC
>TRBD2|TRBJ2-7|TRBV28|-
CASTPAGSGSYEQYF
TGTGCCAGCACCCCCGCCGGGAGCGGGAGCTACGAGCAGTACTTC
>-|TRBJ2-3|TRBV11-2|-
CASSLIDTQYF
TGTGCCAGCAGCCTCATAGATACGCAGTATTTT
>TRBD1|TRBJ1-2|TRBV7-9|-
CASSPGTGRYGYTF
TGTGCCAGCAGCCCGGGGACAGGGCGATATGGCTACACCTTC
>-|TRBJ2-1|TRBV10-3|few
CAISEEVGYNEQFF
TGTGCCATCAGTGAGGAGGTGGGCTACAATGAGCAGTTCTTC
>TRBD2|TRBJ2-1|TRBV28|-
CASSHNSGSGGNEQFF
TGTGCCAGCAGTCACAATAGCGGGAGCGGGGGCAATGAGCAGTTCTTC
>TRBD1|TRBJ2-7|TRBV4-3|-
CASSQDRGREQYF
TGCGCCAGCAGCCAAGATAGGGGGCGAGAGCAGTACTTC